This T cell receptor beta chain was retrieved from a study of glioma-infiltrating T cells. Study-wide results and caveats: Gliomas, especially low-grade, showed above-expected tissue-blood divergence; non-neoplastic patients showed below. Very few CDR3 sequences were shared between tissue and blood.

The germline CDR1 and CDR2 sequences are WSHSY and SAAADI. This CDR3 is 13 amino acids long. Losses at the gene ends were 4 bases for V and 5 bases for J; bases not matched to a gene: 4. Using RNA template, CDR3s of TCR alpha and beta were amplified with iRepertoire arm-PCR. One-step reverse transcription and amplification started from around 100-400 ng of tissue mRNA or PBMC total RNA. TCRdb re-called the multiplex PCR reads through MiXCR, storing one row per CDR3 protein. Among about 93,000 distinct CDR3 sequences listed, approximately 40% were seen once. This clonotype was seen only once. Its specificity is unknown. Possible read error: a much larger clone is one base away. This CDR3 fails to terminate in the conserved phenylalanine or tryptophan, so it likely reflects a read error.

V is TRBV10-2 and J is TRBJ2-5; 7 positions match TRBD1. The receptor comes from a human donor with low-grade glioma or glioblastoma, undergoing nonglioma brain surgery, or in good health (not recorded which). The material sequenced was glioma tissue, nonneoplastic brain tissue, or PBMCs (not recorded which). The CDR3 DNA sequence: TGCGCCAGCAGTGTGAGGGGGCGGGAGACCCAGTACCTC. This sequence encodes CASSVRGRETQYL.